The clone carrying this T cell receptor (beta chain) appeared once. The target antigen is unknown. The CDR3 contains 13 residues. The V end was cut by 6 bases, the J end by 7 bases, with 16 bases between. Germline V lookup: CDR1 LNHDA, CDR2 SQIVND (reference sequence). This record comes from a study of shared clonotypes between healthy human individuals. About the research overall: Donors were two women and a few men aged 18 to 49. General study points: Clonotype sharing across several donors was observed for 4% to 6.5% of naive CD4 clonotypes.

Some clones are missing from TCRdb's copy, which holds only in-frame ones; the method was immunoSEQ multiplex PCR. This repertoire shows about 820,000 clones, 85% to 95% found once; its top ten account for less than 25%. Positively selected for CCR7, the CD45RO-negative cells used as naive CD8 cells excluded terminally differentiated effector memory CD45RA+ cells. This clonotype was sampled from a man aged 30 to 39 in good health. Material for sequencing was naive CD8+ T cells sorted from blood. The J gene is TRBJ2-7, the V gene TRBV19; possibly TRBD2 for D (6 bases). CDR3: CASSGTSGSEQYF. The CDR3 DNA reads as TGTGCCAGTAGCGGGACTTCTGGTAGTGAGCAGTACTTC. The whole variable domain, remainder taken from reference TRBV19 and TRBJ2-7, is DGGITQSPKYLFRKEGQNVTLSCEQNLNHDAMYWYRQDPGQGLRLIYYSQIVNDFQKGDIAEGYSVSREKKESFPLTVTSAQKNPTAFYLCASSGTSGSEQYFGPGTRLTVT.